These 30 T cell receptor beta chains came from one sample sequenced in a study of radiotherapy plus CTLA-4 blockade in lung cancer. Only in-frame clones appear in the TCRdb table, and some are missing; sequencing was by immunoSEQ multiplex PCR. The table shows around 100,000 clones, with more than 65% occurring only once. The sample was peripheral blood, taken from a patient treated with radiotherapy plus ipilimumab. The receptors here all came from a human donor with non-small cell lung cancer that progressed on radiotherapy plus ipilimumab. Some clones in this sample may be carry-over from other donors' samples.

The V and J genes are TRBV6-5 and TRBJ1-6; 8 positions agree with TRBD1. Germline CDR1 MNHEY, CDR2 SVGAGI. The CDR3 runs to 14 residues. The V gene end was trimmed by 4 bases and the J gene end by 7 bases; junction bases not matched to a gene: 3. The CDR3 region has the DNA TGTGCCAGCAGTTTCGGACAGGGAAATTCACCCCTCCACTTT. It codes for CASSFGQGNSPLHF.

This clone was seen a few times. The chain couples TRBV30 to TRBJ1-5, with D possibly TRBD1 on 5 matching bases. The length of the CDR3 is 13 residues. CDR1 and CDR2 from the germline V gene are GTSNPN and SVGIG (reference sequence). The germline V and J ends were trimmed by 1 base and 9 bases, with 13 bases remaining between them. The CDR3 nucleotides are TGTGCCTGGAGTGGGGGGGACTGGGGGCCCCAGCATTTT. Translation: CAWSGGDWGPQHF.

In its sample, this clone was seen a few times. The rearrangement links TRBV5-1 to TRBJ1-4; D gene uncertain. V shed 2 bases and J shed 2 bases, with 10 bases lying between them. Germline V gene lookup returns CDR1 SGHRS and CDR2 YFSETQ. This CDR3 has 15 residues. The DNA for the CDR3 is TGCGCCAGCAGCTTCGAACCAACGACTAATGAAAAACTGTTTTTT. Translation gives CASSFEPTTNEKLFF.

The chain carries TRBV7-8 and TRBJ1-2; weak D call: TRBD1 (6 bases). Germline V gene sequence: CDR1 SGHVS, CDR2 FQNEAQ. The CDR3 has 15 amino acids. V gave up 2 bases and J gave up 4 bases, with 14 bases separating them. The CDR3 spells CASSLSTGLGYGYTF. CDR3 bases: TGTGCCAGCAGCTTAAGCACAGGGTTGGGCTATGGCTACACCTTC.

J is TRBJ1-2 and V is TRBV10-3, with D tentatively TRBD1 (5 bases). The CDR3 length is 13 residues. Deletions cut 7 bases from V and 8 bases from J, with 17 bases between. Germline V gene lookup returns CDR1 ENHRY and CDR2 SYGVKD. Written as DNA, the CDR3 is TGTGCCATCACCCAGGGAGGACGTGGCGGCTACACCTTC. It yields the protein CAITQGGRGGYTF.

The rearrangement joins TRBV4-2 to TRBJ2-1, with TRBD2 identical over 11 bases. This CDR3 is built from 16 residues. Germline V gene sequence: CDR1 LGHNA, CDR2 YNFKEQ. V shed 4 bases, J shed 6 bases, and the junction held 8 bases outside the gene matches. CDR3 sequence: CASSRLLAGDVNEQFF. The CDR3, as DNA: TGTGCCAGCAGCCGCCTACTAGCGGGGGATGTCAATGAGCAGTTCTTC.

The chain uses TRBV28 and TRBJ1-1; maybe TRBD1 (5 bases). V dropped 6 bases and J dropped 10 bases, with 15 bases sitting between them. The germline V gene has CDR1 MDHEN and CDR2 SYDVKM. The CDR3 loop spans 12 amino acids. This chain's CDR3 is CASSIAAGGAFF. The CDR3 nucleotides read TGTGCCAGCAGCATTGCGGCGGGGGGAGCTTTCTTT.

The rearrangement links TRBV7-9 to TRBJ2-2, with 7 nucleotides matching TRBD1. This CDR3 region has 13 residues. V lost 5 bases and J lost 6; bases outside the gene matches: 3. Germline V gene sequence: CDR1 SEHNR, CDR2 FQNEAQ (reference sequence). CDR3 region: CASSLQGAGELFF. DNA for the CDR3: TGTGCCAGCAGCCTCCAGGGGGCCGGGGAGCTGTTTTTT.

V usage is TRBV6-1 and J usage is TRBJ2-1; the match to TRBD2 covers 11 bases. V lost 0 bases, J lost 8 bases, and 3 bases stayed unmatched. The CDR3 runs to 15 residues. Germline V gives CDR1 MNHNS, CDR2 SASEGT. This chain's CDR3 is CASSEAGSGGDEQFF. For the CDR3, the DNA is TGTGCCAGCAGTGAAGCAGGTAGCGGGGGGGATGAGCAGTTCTTC.

Worth noting for this clone: The junction departs from the called germline gene at one end, perhaps through a read error. This chain connects TRBV4-3 to TRBJ1-1; D ambiguous. This CDR3 contains 14 residues. Germline V gene sequence: CDR1 LGHNA, CDR2 YSLEER. The DNA of the CDR3 is TGCGCCAGCAGCCAAGATTTAGGGAACGCTGAAGCTTTCTTT. Its translation is CASSQDLGNAEAFF.

The chain has TRBV2 and TRBJ2-7; D unresolved. Between the trimmed V and J ends, which lost 4 bases and 6 bases, there was a span of 13 bases. This CDR3 is built from 13 residues. CDR1 is SNHLY, CDR2 FYNNEI, per germline. The CDR3, as DNA: TGTGCCAGCAGTGTAAACCCCGGAATCGAGCAGTACTTC. This sequence encodes CASSVNPGIEQYF. The complete variable domain, with remaining parts taken from reference TRBV2 and TRBJ2-7, reads EPEVTQTPSHQVTQMGQEVILRCVPISNHLYFYWYRQILGQKVEFLVSFYNNEISEKSEIFDDQFSVERPDGSNFTLKIRSTKLEDSAMYFCASSVNPGIEQYFGPGTRLTVT.

The chain is built from TRBV29-1 and TRBJ1-1; a weak D match, TRBD1 (5 bases). Between the trimmed V and J ends, which lost 5 bases and 6 bases, there was a span of 19 bases. This CDR3 has 14 amino acids. Germline V gives CDR1 SQVTM, CDR2 ANQGSEA. CDR3 nucleotide sequence: TGCAGCGTTACCCGAGGGGTTGCGGGGGCTGAAGCTTTCTTT. Translated: CSVTRGVAGAEAFF.

The chain recombines TRBV18 with TRBJ2-6; 9 nucleotides agree with TRBD1. Per the germline V gene, CDR1 is KGHSH and CDR2 is LQKENI. With V trimmed by 3 bases and J by 1 base, 4 bases remained unmatched. The CDR3 runs to 17 residues. The CDR3 sequence is CASSPGQGSSGANVLTF. The CDR3 nucleotides are TGTGCCAGCTCACCGGGACAGGGAAGTTCTGGGGCCAACGTCCTGACTTTC.

The V call is TRBV13, the J call TRBJ1-1; TRBD1 might be the D (6 bases). The V end was cut by 4 bases, the J end by 1 base, with 16 bases between. Per germline, CDR1 PRHDT and CDR2 FYEKMQ (reference sequence). There are 16 residues in the CDR3. The CDR3 DNA follows: TGTGCCAGCAGCTCCACAGGGTATGGTAAGAACACTGAAGCTTTCTTT. This encodes CASSSTGYGKNTEAFF.

This chain uses TRBV29-1 with TRBJ1-2; 8 bases line up with TRBD1. V lost 7 bases, J lost 2 bases, and 3 bases stayed unmatched. The V gene's germline CDR1 is SQVTM and CDR2 ANQGSEA. The CDR3 spans 12 residues. In DNA, the CDR3 is TGCAGCGGTGGGACAGGCAACTATGGCTACACCTTC. Translation: CSGGTGNYGYTF.

V is TRBV5-4 and J is TRBJ1-6; D is unresolved. CDR1 is SGHNT and CDR2 is YYREEE in the germline V gene (reference sequence). The V and J ends lost 0 bases and 9 bases respectively, with 10 bases between them. The CDR3 consists of 14 residues. The chain's CDR3 is CASSLDSVFSPLHF. In DNA form, the CDR3 reads TGTGCCAGCAGCTTGGATTCGGTTTTTTCACCCCTCCACTTT.

This rearrangement joins TRBV18 to TRBJ2-5; no clear D gene. CDR1 KGHSH and CDR2 LQKENI come from the germline V gene. The CDR3 is 14 amino acids. V was trimmed by 3 bases and J by 5 bases, leaving 13 bases between them. This chain's CDR3 is CASSPYGQEETQYF. For the CDR3, the DNA is TGTGCCAGCTCACCGTACGGGCAGGAGGAGACCCAGTACTTC.

The gene calls are TRBV10-3 and TRBJ2-1; 9 positions match TRBD1. V was clipped by 2 bases and J by 4 bases; unmatched bases: 3. In germline, CDR1 is ENHRY, CDR2 SYGVKD. CDR3 length: 15 amino acids. In DNA form, the CDR3 reads TGTGCCATCAGTGAGCAGGACAGGGGATACAATGAGCAGTTCTTC. The encoded protein is CAISEQDRGYNEQFF.

The gene calls are TRBV13 and TRBJ2-7, with D possibly matching TRBD2 (5 bases). The CDR3 extends over 13 amino acids. Trimming left V 5 bases short and J 4 bases short, with 12 bases between. CDR1 is PRHDT, CDR2 FYEKMQ, per germline (reference sequence). CDR3 loop: CASSPETGYEQYF. The CDR3 DNA reads as TGTGCCAGCAGCCCTGAAACGGGATACGAGCAGTACTTC.

The chain uses TRBV9 and TRBJ2-7; 9 positions match TRBD1. Germline V lookup: CDR1 SGDLS, CDR2 YYNGEE. V shed 4 bases and J 4 bases; nucleotides not matched to a gene: 6. This CDR3 is 14 amino acids long. The CDR3 coding sequence is TGTGCCAGCAGCTCGGGACAGGGATTGTACGAGCAGTACTTC. It translates to CASSSGQGLYEQYF.

The chain carries TRBV28 and TRBJ2-7; D is possibly TRBD2 (6 bases). Germline V gene sequence: CDR1 MDHEN, CDR2 SYDVKM. The length of the CDR3 is 15 residues. V was trimmed by 3 bases and J by 4 bases, leaving 16 bases between them. The CDR3 reads CASSFGGSLFYEQYF. The CDR3, as DNA: TGTGCCAGCAGTTTCGGAGGGTCCCTTTTTTACGAGCAGTACTTC.

This chain uses TRBV6-5 with TRBJ2-7, with a possible D match to TRBD2 (6 bases). The length of the CDR3 is 15 residues. Between the trimmed V and J ends, which lost 2 bases and 2 bases, there was a span of 13 bases. The germline V gene encodes CDR1 MNHEY and CDR2 SVGAGI. The CDR3 DNA reads as TGTGCCAGCAGTTACGTGAGACTAGAGGCCTACGAGCAGTACTTC. This codes for CASSYVRLEAYEQYF.

The V gene is TRBV7-3, the J gene TRBJ2-7, with D perhaps matching TRBD2 (5 bases). CDR1 is SGHTA, CDR2 FQGTGA, per germline. V gave up 3 bases and J gave up 0 bases, with 9 bases separating them. The CDR3 runs to 14 residues. In DNA, the CDR3 is TGTGCCAGCAGCTTGACGGGATTCTCCTACGAGCAGTACTTC. It is translated as CASSLTGFSYEQYF.

The chain links TRBV4-3 to TRBJ2-7; D may match TRBD1 or TRBD2 (6 bases each). The CDR3 has 15 residues. V was shortened by 0 bases and J by 2 bases, with 11 bases between the two germline ends. Per the germline V gene, CDR1 is LGHNA and CDR2 is YSLEER. DNA of the CDR3: TGCGCCAGCAGCCAAGATCTGGGGGGCGCCTACGAGCAGTACTTC. Encoded protein: CASSQDLGGAYEQYF.

This sequence joins TRBV28 and TRBJ1-5, with 7 bases fitting TRBD1. V shed 8 bases and J 5 bases; nucleotides not matched to a gene: 12. Germline-derived CDR1 and CDR2 are MDHEN and SYDVKM. The CDR3 is 15 amino acids. CDR3 sequence (DNA): TGTGCCAGCTCCAGGGGGAAATCCCTCCATCAGCCCCAGCATTTT. Translating gives CASSRGKSLHQPQHF.

The CDR3 sequence: CASSSRNSGNTIYF. The CDR3 bases are TGTGCCAGCAGTTCCCGAAACTCTGGAAACACCATATATTTT. V is TRBV28 and J is TRBJ1-3; D unclear. V was pared by 4 bases and J by 0 bases, with 7 bases between. This CDR3 has 14 amino acids. The germline V gene encodes CDR1 MDHEN and CDR2 SYDVKM.

The chain combines TRBV6-6 with TRBJ1-1; D call uncertain. V lost 2 bases and J 4 bases, leaving 5 bases between the germline ends. Germline-derived CDR1 and CDR2 are MNHNY and SVGAGI (reference sequence). The CDR3 runs to 12 residues. CDR3 sequence (DNA): TGTGCCAGCAGTTACGGGGTCACTGAAGCTTTCTTT. This codes for CASSYGVTEAFF.

The sample holds a few counts of this clone. V usage is TRBV9 and J usage is TRBJ1-6, with 9 nucleotides matching TRBD1. The CDR3 is 14 amino acids. Germline lookup yields CDR1 SGDLS and CDR2 YYNGEE. With 6 bases clipped from V and 8 bases from J, the junction kept 6 bases outside the gene matches. CDR3 protein: CASNSGQGDSPLHF. DNA of the CDR3: TGTGCCAGCAACTCGGGACAGGGTGATTCACCCCTCCACTTT.

This clone was recorded once. In DNA form, the CDR3 reads TGTGCCAGCAGTTGGGACAGGGTTAATTCACCCCTCCACTTT. This codes for CASSWDRVNSPLHF. This sequence joins TRBV6-1 and TRBJ1-6; 9 bases agree with TRBD1. The V gene's germline CDR1 is MNHNS and CDR2 SASEGT. J gave up 6 bases and V 5 bases, and 2 bases lay outside the gene matches. The CDR3 loop spans 14 amino acids.

J is TRBJ1-4 and V is TRBV7-2; 9 positions match TRBD1. The CDR3 spans 17 residues. CDR1 is SGHTA, CDR2 FQGNSA, per germline. V lost 0 bases to trimming and J lost 6 bases; unmatched junction nucleotides: 8. CDR3: CASSLAARGQGHEKLFF. The CDR3 DNA reads as TGTGCCAGCAGCTTAGCGGCCAGGGGACAGGGTCATGAAAAACTGTTTTTT. The full variable domain, rest sourced from reference TRBV7-2 and TRBJ1-4, is GAGVSQSPSNKVTEKGKDVELRCDPISGHTALYWYRQSLGQGLEFLIYFQGNSAPDKSGLPSDRFSAERTGGSVSTLTIQRTQQEDSAVYLCASSLAARGQGHEKLFFGSGTQLSVL.